Presented here are 10 T cell receptor beta chains from one specimen sequenced in a study of blood T cell repertoires in COVID-19. Clones were sequenced by immunoSEQ multiplex PCR, and TCRdb holds only the in-frame ones, with some missing. The sample records 140,000 to 150,000 clones, around four fifths being singletons. The sequenced sample consisted of peripheral blood. Receptor source: a woman aged 40-49 years with active or convalescent COVID-19.

J is TRBJ2-1 and V is TRBV6-2 or TRBV6-3, with D perhaps TRBD1 (5 bases). Germline CDR1 MNHEY, CDR2 SVGEGT. Trimming took 5 bases from V and 8 from J, leaving 13 bases between them. The CDR3 totals 13 residues. The CDR3: CASSLNGAHEQFF. The CDR3 DNA sequence: TGTGCCAGCAGTCTTAATGGGGCACATGAGCAGTTCTTC.

The genes are TRBV12-3 or TRBV12-4 and TRBJ1-5; tentative D call: TRBD1 (6 bases). Trimming removed 5 bases from V and 12 bases from J, with 11 bases in between. The CDR3 covers 11 residues. The DNA for the CDR3 is TGTGCCAGCAGTACGGACAGTCGCCAGCATTTT. This gives the protein CASSTDSRQHF.

The chain links TRBV19 to TRBJ1-2; 8 nucleotides align to TRBD1. After removal of 7 bases from V and 6 bases from J, the junction contained 4 bases not matched to a gene. The germline CDR1 and CDR2 sequences are LNHDA and SQIVND (reference sequence). The CDR3 length is 12 residues. For the CDR3, the DNA is TGTGCCAGTACCCCGACAGGGGATGGCTACACCTTC. Its protein product is CASTPTGDGYTF. Full variable domain (outside the CDR3, taken from reference TRBV19 and TRBJ1-2): DGGITQSPKYLFRKEGQNVTLSCEQNLNHDAMYWYRQDPGQGLRLIYYSQIVNDFQKGDIAEGYSVSREKKESFPLTVTSAQKNPTAFYLCASTPTGDGYTFGSGTRLTVV.

V usage is TRBV10-2 and J usage is TRBJ1-5; perhaps TRBD1 as D (6 bases). The length of the CDR3 is 16 residues. The V and J ends lost 7 bases and 2 bases respectively, with 18 bases between them. In germline, CDR1 is WSHSY, CDR2 SAAADI. Here the CDR3 reads CASKGIRGGGNQPQHF. Here the CDR3 DNA reads TGCGCCAGCAAAGGTATCCGAGGGGGAGGCAATCAGCCCCAGCATTTT.

The J gene is TRBJ1-3, the V gene TRBV11-2, with D perhaps matching TRBD1 (5 bases). The CDR3 sequence is 13 residues long. Trimming took off 5 bases at V and 7 bases at J, with 12 bases between the two ends. Germline-derived CDR1 and CDR2 are SGHAT and FQNNGV. CDR3 nucleotide sequence: TGTGCCAGCAGCCCGGGGGTCCTCAACACCATATATTTT. This sequence encodes CASSPGVLNTIYF.

V gene TRBV2 combines with J gene TRBJ1-6; 9 bases line up with TRBD1. The CDR3 has 15 amino acids. Per the germline V gene, CDR1 is SNHLY and CDR2 is FYNNEI. V shed 2 bases and J 10 bases; nucleotides not matched to a gene: 6. CDR3 in amino acids: CASSELGQGQSPLHF. For the CDR3, the DNA is TGTGCCAGCAGTGAATTGGGACAGGGTCAGTCACCCCTCCACTTT.

The chain combines TRBV19 with TRBJ1-1; the D gene is possibly TRBD1 (5 bases). Germline CDR1 and CDR2: LNHDA and SQIVND (reference sequence). Between the trimmed V and J ends, which lost 11 bases and 1 base, there was a span of 20 bases. The length of the CDR3 is 15 residues. The CDR3 sequence is CASLDRDGGNTEAFF. The CDR3 nucleotides read TGTGCCTCCCTAGACCGGGACGGGGGGAACACTGAAGCTTTCTTT.

This clone was found once. The V call is TRBV9, the J call TRBJ2-6; no definite D call. Between the trimmed V and J ends, which lost 0 bases and 2 bases, there was a span of 6 bases. Germline CDR1 and CDR2: SGDLS and YYNGEE. CDR3 length equals 15 residues. The DNA for the CDR3 is TGTGCCAGCAGCGTAGGACATACTGGGGCCAACGTCCTGACTTTC. Amino acid sequence: CASSVGHTGANVLTF.

This clone was seen a handful of times. This chain links TRBV5-6 with TRBJ1-5; no reliable D call. The CDR3 extends over 15 amino acids. CDR1 is SGHDT, CDR2 YYEEEE, per germline. V lost 3 bases, J lost 0 bases, and 10 bases lay in between. Written as DNA, the CDR3 is TGTGCCAGCAGCTCCTGGCCAAGTAGCAATCAGCCCCAGCATTTT. It encodes CASSSWPSSNQPQHF.

The V gene is TRBV18, the J gene TRBJ1-3; the D is unclear. The CDR3 sequence is 17 residues long. V was trimmed by 0 bases and J by 0 bases, leaving 12 bases between them. CDR1 and CDR2 from the germline V gene are KGHSH and LQKENI. The CDR3 loop reads CASSPPGGSLSGNTIYF. In nucleotides, the CDR3 is TGTGCCAGCTCACCACCTGGAGGCTCTCTCTCTGGAAACACCATATATTTT.